Given below is one T cell receptor beta chain in context. This sample is part of a study of tumor and adjacent non-tumor tissue in lung cancer. No cell sorting was done before RNA was extracted from the tissue. This non-tumor lung sample came from over 3 cm beyond the tumor edge. A modified ARM-PCR protocol with three rounds of nested PCR amplified TCRbeta. TCRdb fed the multiplex PCR reads into MiXCR, producing one record per CDR3 protein. The sample lists tens of thousands of distinct CDR3 sequences, about 80% occurring once. This TCR derives from a woman in her sixties with non-small cell lung cancer. The source material was distant non-tumor lung tissue.

CDR3 nucleotide sequence: TGTGCGACGCGGGCCGCGGGCGTCAGCGATACGCAGTATTTT. Translation gives CATRAAGVSDTQYF. This sequence joins TRBV19 and TRBJ2-3; D is perhaps TRBD2 (5 bases). There are 14 residues in the CDR3. Germline V gives CDR1 LNHDA, CDR2 SQIVND (reference sequence).